Below are 26 T cell receptor beta chains sequenced from a single sample in a study of shared clonotypes between healthy human individuals (TCRdb year 2020). The method behind the library was the immunoSEQ multiplex PCR assay. As stored in TCRdb, this immuneACCESS dataset retains in-frame rearrangements with V and J assigned. A fraction of the clones does not appear; measured against another copy, unresolved V genes explain less than half of the discrepancy, and the remainder lacks a known reason. This sample is represented by 500,000 to 700,000 clones; 85% to 95% of them were singletons. Approximately 0.11% of the sample is in the top ten clones. For the CD8 naive samples, CD45RO-negative cells were positively selected for CCR7, yielding a CD45RA+CCR7+ population from which TemRA cells were excluded. Sequencing input: naive CD8+ T cells sorted from blood. The sample's cell subset or site, from its label and the paper: CD45RA+CCR7+. The source of these receptors is a woman between 25 and 40 years old in good health.

The V call is TRBV28, the J call TRBJ1-6, with D possibly matching TRBD1 (6 bases). This CDR3 has 16 residues. Germline CDR1 and CDR2: MDHEN and SYDVKM. Trimming left V 6 bases short and J 0 bases short, with 12 bases between. Written as DNA, the CDR3 is TGTGCCAGCAGGGACAGCGAGGACTCCTATAATTCACCCCTCCACTTT. This sequence encodes CASRDSEDSYNSPLHF.

The chain combines TRBV28 with TRBJ1-5; D might be TRBD1 (5 bases). The CDR3 has 17 residues. Deletions cut 7 bases from V and 2 bases from J, with 21 bases between. Germline V CDR1 and CDR2: MDHEN, SYDVKM. In DNA form, the CDR3 reads TGTGCCAGCACTCACTCCGGACGCAGGGTGGGCAATCAGCCCCAGCATTTT. Its protein product is CASTHSGRRVGNQPQHF.

The chain is built from TRBV7-9 and TRBJ1-1; D gene unclear. This CDR3 is 14 amino acids long. CDR1 and CDR2 (germline): SEHNR, FQNEAQ (reference sequence). Trimming pared 2 bases from V and 5 bases from J, leaving 12 bases between. The CDR3 DNA is TGTGCCAGCAGCTTATTCCCCGTTTGGACTGAAGCTTTCTTT. This translates into CASSLFPVWTEAFF.

This clone was found a few times. This sequence joins TRBV9 and TRBJ1-1; D perhaps matches TRBD1 (5 bases). CDR1 and CDR2 (germline): SGDLS, YYNGEE. CDR3 size: 14 residues. Trimming left V 2 bases short and J 6 bases short, with 14 bases between. The CDR3 region is CASSVHSLGAEAFF. The CDR3 DNA sequence: TGTGCCAGCAGCGTTCACAGCCTGGGGGCTGAAGCTTTCTTT. Full variable domain (missing parts from reference TRBV9 and TRBJ1-1): DSGVTQTPKHLITATGQRVTLRCSPRSGDLSVYWYQQSLDQGLQFLIQYYNGEERAKGNILERFSAQQFPDLHSELNLSSLELGDSALYFCASSVHSLGAEAFFGQGTRLTVV.

The chain joins TRBV11-2 to TRBJ2-5; tentative D call: TRBD1 (5 bases). The CDR3 consists of 14 residues. V was pared by 5 bases and J by 2 bases, with 12 bases between. Germline assignment: CDR1 SGHAT and CDR2 FQNNGV. The CDR3 is CASSENRRQETQYF. CDR3 sequence (DNA): TGTGCCAGCAGCGAAAACAGGAGACAAGAGACCCAGTACTTC. Together with reference TRBV11-2 and TRBJ2-5, the CDR3 gives the full variable domain: EAGVAQSPRYKIIEKRQSVAFWCNPISGHATLYWYQQILGQGPKLLIQFQNNGVVDDSQLPKDRFSAERLKGVDSTLKIQPAKLEDSAVYLCASSENRRQETQYFGPGTRLLVL.

V is TRBV28 and J is TRBJ2-7; 11 nucleotides match TRBD2. The germline CDR1 and CDR2 sequences are MDHEN and SYDVKM. This CDR3 has 14 amino acids. Trimming took 3 bases from V and 2 from J; bases not matched to a gene: 0. CDR3 in amino acids: CASSFSGRAYEQYF. The CDR3 DNA is TGTGCCAGCAGTTTTAGCGGGAGGGCCTACGAGCAGTACTTC.

This clone came up once. This chain links TRBV5-1 with TRBJ1-2; D perhaps matches TRBD1 (5 bases). The germline V gene encodes CDR1 SGHRS and CDR2 YFSETQ. The CDR3 is 13 amino acids. The V gene lost 4 bases and the J gene lost 8 bases, with 15 bases spanning the gap. The DNA of the CDR3 is TGCGCCAGCAGCAGGGTAGGGGATAGGGGCTACACCTTC. Translation gives CASSRVGDRGYTF.

The chain joins TRBV27 to TRBJ2-7; TRBD2 matches 8 bases. The V and J ends lost 2 bases and 5 bases, in that order; junction bases with no gene match: 8. CDR3 length: 15 residues. Germline V gene data show CDR1 as MNHEY and CDR2 as SMNVEV (reference sequence). CDR3 loop: CASSLSSSGMNEQYF. CDR3 nucleotide sequence: TGTGCCAGCAGTTTAAGTAGTAGCGGGATGAACGAGCAGTACTTC.

The CDR3 region is CATTGTSYEQYF. CDR3 DNA: TGTGCCACCACCGGGACTAGCTACGAGCAGTACTTC. The genes are TRBV28 and TRBJ2-7; 8 positions agree with TRBD2. J lost 3 bases, V lost 10 bases, and 5 bases had no gene match. Germline assignment: CDR1 MDHEN and CDR2 SYDVKM. CDR3 length equals 12 residues. Together with reference TRBV28 and TRBJ2-7, the CDR3 gives the full variable domain: DVKVTQSSRYLVKRTGEKVFLECVQDMDHENMFWYRQDPGLGLRLIYFSYDVKMKEKGDIPEGYSVSREKKERFSLILESASTNQTSMYLCATTGTSYEQYFGPGTRLTVT.

This sequence joins TRBV19 and TRBJ1-4, with 8 bases aligning to TRBD1. The CDR3 spans 13 residues. The V gene end was trimmed by 10 bases and the J gene end by 8 bases; junction bases not matched to a gene: 9. Germline CDR1 reads LNHDA; CDR2 reads SQIVND (reference sequence). In DNA, the CDR3 is TGTGCCACCATGACAGGGGACGGGGAAAAACTGTTTTTT. This encodes CATMTGDGEKLFF.

This clone was seen only once. The J gene is TRBJ1-1, the V gene TRBV19, with D tentatively TRBD1 (5 bases). The V end was cut by 1 base, the J end by 3 bases, with 12 bases between. The germline V gene has CDR1 LNHDA and CDR2 SQIVND (reference sequence). The CDR3 has 15 residues. This CDR3 reads CASSIVEGPDTEAFF. CDR3 coding DNA: TGTGCCAGTAGTATAGTTGAGGGGCCGGACACTGAAGCTTTCTTT.

The chain uses TRBV11-2 and TRBJ2-3; D is possibly TRBD2 (5 bases). Trimming cost V 5 bases and J 0 bases, with 12 bases left between them. Germline CDR1 reads SGHAT; CDR2 reads FQNNGV. The CDR3 totals 15 residues. CDR3 region: CASSPGITSTDTQYF. The CDR3 region has the DNA TGTGCCAGCAGCCCCGGGATCACTAGCACAGATACGCAGTATTTT.

The V gene is TRBV6-1, the J gene TRBJ1-1; D gene uncertain. V gave up 6 bases and J gave up 8 bases, with 13 bases separating them. Germline V gives CDR1 MNHNS, CDR2 SASEGT. The length of the CDR3 is 12 residues. The CDR3 region has the DNA TGTGCCAGCAGCCTCCATGAAAACGAAGCTTTCTTT. Translating it yields CASSLHENEAFF.

This chain links TRBV6-5 with TRBJ2-2; D is unclear. The CDR3 is 14 amino acids. Trimming pared 2 bases from V and 3 bases from J, leaving 7 bases between. CDR1 is MNHEY and CDR2 is SVGAGI in the germline V gene. The CDR3 sequence is CASSYGLHTGELFF. The CDR3 nucleotides are TGTGCCAGCAGTTACGGCCTGCACACCGGGGAGCTGTTTTTT.

The rearrangement joins TRBV21-1 to TRBJ2-3; the D call in the table, TRBD1, was not verified against the DNA. TRBV21-1 counts as a pseudogene. The CDR3 runs to 18 residues. The CDR3 nucleotides read TGTGCCAGCCCAAAGTTCCTGGCAGGGAAGTTCCGCACAGATACGCAGTATTTT. Translated: CASPKFLAGKFRTDTQYF.

The chain links TRBV19 to TRBJ2-1; D might be TRBD2 (6 bases). The CDR3 loop spans 15 amino acids. Looked up from germline, CDR1 is LNHDA and CDR2 is SQIVND (reference sequence). Trimming shortened V by 8 bases and J by 8 bases, and 22 bases separated the two germline ends. The DNA for the CDR3 is TGTGCCAGTCGCCCCGGGAGCCTCTTTTGGGATGAGCAGTTCTTC. This sequence encodes CASRPGSLFWDEQFF.

The CDR3 loop reads CASSEQELSGNTIYF. The CDR3 coding sequence is TGTGCCAGCAGTGAGCAAGAGCTATCTGGAAACACCATATATTTT. V usage is TRBV6-1 and J usage is TRBJ1-3; D remains ambiguous. Trimming took 3 bases from V and 1 from J, leaving 10 bases between them. Germline loops: CDR1 MNHNS, CDR2 SASEGT. The CDR3 covers 15 residues.

The J gene is TRBJ1-1, the V gene TRBV6-6; D not resolved. The CDR3 contains 13 residues. With 6 bases removed from V and 5 bases from J, the gap between germline ends came to 13 bases. The V gene's germline CDR1 is MNHNY and CDR2 SVGAGI (reference sequence). CDR3 region: CASRANLGTEAFF. As DNA, the CDR3 is TGTGCCAGCAGGGCAAACCTGGGGACTGAAGCTTTCTTT.

The rearrangement uses TRBV4-1 and TRBJ2-7; D is unresolved. V lost 0 bases and J lost 5, with 14 bases in between. Germline V gene data show CDR1 as MGHRA and CDR2 as YSYEKL. This CDR3 comprises 15 residues. CDR3 protein: CASSQDQDDGDEQYF. CDR3 bases: TGCGCCAGCAGCCAAGATCAGGACGATGGTGACGAGCAGTACTTC.

The chain is built from TRBV7-8 and TRBJ2-1, with D perhaps given as TRBD1 or TRBD2 (7 bases each). This CDR3 is 19 amino acids long. V lost 4 bases, J lost 5 bases, and 27 bases lay in between. Germline V gives CDR1 SGHVS, CDR2 FQNEAQ. This CDR3 reads CASSSGGRQGTLSNNEQFF. The CDR3 region has the DNA TGTGCCAGCAGCTCGGGGGGCCGACAGGGTACGCTGAGTAACAATGAGCAGTTCTTC. Variable domain in full (rest from reference TRBV7-8 and TRBJ2-1): GAGVSQSPRYKVAKRGQDVALRCDPISGHVSLFWYQQALGQGPEFLTYFQNEAQLDKSGLPSDRFFAERPEGSVSTLKIQRTQQEDSAVYLCASSSGGRQGTLSNNEQFFGPGTRLTVL.

This clone has a single count. The rearrangement joins TRBV23-1 to TRBJ2-3; D not certain. TRBV23-1 is noted as an ORF with a role that remains uncertain. V was trimmed by 7 bases and J by 4 bases, leaving 12 bases between them. The CDR3 contains 13 residues. The CDR3 region is CASNNGSSDTQYF. The CDR3 DNA reads TGCGCCAGCAACAACGGGTCCTCAGATACGCAGTATTTT.

The chain joins TRBV10-1 to TRBJ2-7; 7 positions agree with TRBD1. This CDR3 spans 13 amino acids. The trim removed 3 bases at V and 2 bases at J, leaving 1 base unmatched. In germline, CDR1 is WNHNN, CDR2 SYGVQD (reference sequence). CDR3 in DNA: TGCGCCAGCAGTGAAACAGGGGCCTACGAGCAGTACTTC. It yields the protein CASSETGAYEQYF.

The rearrangement uses TRBV29-1 and TRBJ2-7; 9 bases are shared with TRBD1. Germline V gene data show CDR1 as SQVTM and CDR2 as ANQGSEA. This CDR3 is built from 14 residues. V lost 4 bases to trimming and J lost 2 bases; unmatched junction nucleotides: 6. The CDR3 spells CSVADRGLAYEQYF. The CDR3 coding sequence is TGCAGCGTTGCAGACAGGGGGTTGGCCTACGAGCAGTACTTC.

The chain carries TRBV6-1 and TRBJ2-1; D might be TRBD2 (6 bases). CDR3 length: 15 residues. Trimming removed 3 bases at V and 6 bases at J, with 15 bases between. CDR1 and CDR2 (germline): MNHNS, SASEGT. The CDR3 DNA reads as TGTGCCAGCAGTGAGTGGCGGGACCGTATCAATGAGCAGTTCTTC. Translation: CASSEWRDRINEQFF.

The rearrangement uses TRBV19 and TRBJ2-7, with 7 nucleotides matching TRBD1. Germline loops: CDR1 LNHDA, CDR2 SQIVND (reference sequence). The V gene end was trimmed by 6 bases and the J gene end by 4 bases; junction bases not matched to a gene: 9. This CDR3 has 14 amino acids. In DNA form, the CDR3 reads TGTGCCAGTAGCCTCCGGGACAGAAGATACGAGCAGTACTTC. It encodes CASSLRDRRYEQYF.

The chain couples TRBV5-1 to TRBJ2-2; 7 bases line up with TRBD2. This CDR3 is built from 15 residues. V lost 4 bases, J lost 4 bases, and 7 bases stayed unmatched. Per germline, CDR1 SGHRS and CDR2 YFSETQ. The CDR3 DNA reads as TGCGCCAGCAGCCTCGAGCGGGGCGGCACCGGGGAGCTGTTTTTT. Translated, it gives CASSLERGGTGELFF.